One sample yielded the 31 T cell receptor beta chains listed below, sequenced in a study of CD8+CD57+ T cells in acquired aplastic anemia. The TCR beta profiling, which covered VDJ combination and CDR3 sequence, was carried out using genomic DNA as the template. TCRdb passed the reads through MiXCR, listing each CDR3 protein once. Among about 200,000 distinct CDR3 sequences listed, approximately 35% were seen once. Sequenced: sorted CD4+, CD8+, or CD8+CD57+ T cells (not recorded which) from PBMCs. The origin of the receptors is a human donor in good health, serving as a control.

This clonotype was seen ten or more times. The rearrangement joins TRBV29-1 to TRBJ2-3, with a possible D match to TRBD1 (6 bases). The length of the CDR3 is 13 residues. Per germline, CDR1 SQVTM and CDR2 ANQGSEA. Trimming removed 7 bases at V and 3 bases at J, with 14 bases between. The DNA for the CDR3 is TGCAGCGCCTCAGGGGTTTCGACAGATACGCAGTATTTT. Translation gives CSASGVSTDTQYF.

This clonotype was seen many times. The genes are TRBV24-1 and TRBJ1-5; maybe TRBD1 (5 bases). The CDR3 length is 13 residues. Trimming removed 6 bases from V and 6 bases from J, with 11 bases in between. The V gene's germline CDR1 is KGHDR and CDR2 SFDVKD. The CDR3 spells CATSTTGSQPQHF. The DNA of the CDR3 is TGTGCCACCAGTACAACAGGCTCTCAGCCCCAGCATTTT.

This clonotype was seen many times. This chain joins TRBV7-9 and TRBJ2-3, with D perhaps assigned TRBD1 or TRBD2 (6 bases each). V gave up 1 base and J gave up 3 bases, with 14 bases separating them. Germline V gives CDR1 SEHNR, CDR2 FQNEAQ (reference sequence). CDR3 size: 16 residues. The CDR3 DNA reads as TGTGCCAGCAGCTTAGAAAGGGGGAGGTTGACAGATACGCAGTATTTT. Translating gives CASSLERGRLTDTQYF.

About this clonotype itself: A much more abundant neighbour one base away suggests this may be a read error. CDR3 sequence: CVSSWGAGTTSTDTQYF. The CDR3 DNA is TGTGTCAGCAGCTGGGGCGCCGGGACAACTAGCACAGATACGCAGTATTTT. V and J are TRBV7-8 and TRBJ2-3; tentative D call: TRBD1 (6 bases). The CDR3 covers 17 residues. The germline V gene encodes CDR1 SGHVS and CDR2 FQNEAQ.

This clonotype was observed many times. The CDR3 spells CATYEWEAKYEQYF. In nucleotides, the CDR3 is TGTGCCACCTACGAGTGGGAGGCGAAATACGAGCAGTACTTC. The chain links TRBV7-2 to TRBJ2-7; a possible D gene is TRBD2 (6 bases). The CDR3 consists of 14 residues. V was clipped by 10 bases and J by 4 bases, with 20 bases between them. Germline CDR1 is SGHTA and CDR2 is FQGNSA.

This rearrangement joins TRBV18 to TRBJ1-3; TRBD1 agrees at 9 bases. The CDR3 contains 15 residues. The V and J ends lost 6 bases and 5 bases, in that order; junction bases with no gene match: 8. Germline-derived CDR1 and CDR2 are KGHSH and LQKENI. The DNA of the CDR3 is TGTGCCAGCTCTCCTCCCGGGACAGGGCGAAACACCATATATTTT. Encoded protein: CASSPPGTGRNTIYF.

This clonotype was observed a handful of times. This chain uses TRBV30 with TRBJ1-4; no clear D gene. V was cut by 2 bases and J by 5 bases, with 6 bases left in between. The CDR3 covers 12 residues. Germline V gives CDR1 GTSNPN, CDR2 SVGIG (reference sequence). CDR3 sequence: CAWSRLNEKLFF. The CDR3 nucleotides are TGTGCCTGGAGTCGACTGAATGAAAAACTGTTTTTT.

This clonotype was counted many times. The chain recombines TRBV29-1 with TRBJ1-1; no definite D call. Looked up from germline, CDR1 is SQVTM and CDR2 is ANQGSEA. V lost 7 bases to trimming and J lost 1 base, with 10 bases between them. This CDR3 is 12 amino acids long. CDR3 sequence reads: CSAFGGNTEAFF. In DNA form, the CDR3 reads TGCAGCGCCTTCGGAGGGAACACTGAAGCTTTCTTT.

This clonotype appeared a few times. The CDR3 sequence: CASRQASSYNEQFF. The CDR3 DNA follows: TGTGCCAGCAGACAGGCCAGCTCCTACAATGAGCAGTTCTTC. The V gene is TRBV12-3 or TRBV12-4, the J gene TRBJ2-1, with D possibly matching TRBD1 (5 bases). CDR3 length equals 14 residues. V gave up 6 bases and J gave up 0 bases, with 9 bases separating them.

The chain couples TRBV5-4 to TRBJ1-2, with 10 bases matching TRBD1. This CDR3 is built from 15 residues. Germline CDR1 reads SGHNT; CDR2 reads YYREEE (reference sequence). Trimming took 4 bases from V and 1 from J; bases not matched to a gene: 4. The CDR3 nucleotides are TGTGCCAGCAGCATTGACAGGGGGCTTAACTATGGCTACACCTTC. It translates to CASSIDRGLNYGYTF.

This clonotype was recorded many times. This sequence joins TRBV7-2 and TRBJ2-3; no reliable D call. The CDR3 totals 14 residues. The V end lost 4 bases, the J end lost 2 bases, and 10 bases lay between the germline ends. CDR1 is SGHTA, CDR2 FQGNSA, per germline. The CDR3 loop is CASSYEGYTDTQYF. In DNA, the CDR3 is TGTGCCAGCAGCTATGAAGGGTACACAGATACGCAGTATTTT. Based on the CDR3 plus reference TRBV7-2 and TRBJ2-3, the full variable domain is GAGVSQSPSNKVTEKGKDVELRCDPISGHTALYWYRQSLGQGLEFLIYFQGNSAPDKSGLPSDRFSAERTGGSVSTLTIQRTQQEDSAVYLCASSYEGYTDTQYFGPGTRLTVL.

This clonotype was seen more than once but under ten times. The chain couples TRBV18 to TRBJ2-7; TRBD1 is a possible D gene (5 bases). Trimming shortened V by 0 bases and J by 6 bases, and 12 bases separated the two germline ends. The CDR3 has 14 amino acids. The germline gives CDR1 KGHSH, CDR2 LQKENI. As DNA, the CDR3 is TGTGCCAGCTCACCACCATCCAGGGAACCCGAGCAGTACTTC. It codes for CASSPPSREPEQYF.

The table lists this clonotype with a count of one. At one of its ends the junction is not consistent with the germline gene, which may arise from a read error. The chain employs TRBV10-1 and TRBJ2-1; 9 bases align to TRBD2. Looked up from germline, CDR1 is WNHNN and CDR2 is SYGVQD (reference sequence). The CDR3 spans 18 residues. The CDR3 protein is CASSESGSGGYLGNEQFF. CDR3 nucleotides: TGCGCTAGCAGTGAGTCGGGTAGCGGGGGCTATCTTGGTAATGAGCAGTTCTTC.

Remarks on this clonotype: Being one base from a much bigger clone, this may be a read error. The chain couples TRBV7-4 to TRBJ2-1; D is ambiguous. V was trimmed by 6 bases and J by 4 bases, leaving 7 bases between them. This CDR3 is built from 12 residues. Germline loops: CDR1 SGHVT, CDR2 SQSDAQ. CDR3 sequence: CASRLTYNEQFF. CDR3 nucleotides: TGTGCCAGCAGACTCACGTACAATGAGCAGTTCTTC.

This rearrangement joins TRBV11-3 to TRBJ2-1, with 12 bases identical to TRBD2. This CDR3 comprises 14 residues. Per germline, CDR1 SGHNT and CDR2 YENEEA. V lost 5 bases and J lost 10; bases outside the gene matches: 6. CDR3 sequence (DNA): TGTGCCAGCAGCCTAAGGACTAGCGGGAAGGAGCAGTTCTTC. This sequence encodes CASSLRTSGKEQFF.

The chain uses TRBV24-1 and TRBJ2-3; TRBD1 matches at 10 bases. The CDR3 length is 16 residues. Losses at the gene ends were 2 bases for V and 3 bases for J; bases not matched to a gene: 4. Germline V gene data show CDR1 as KGHDR and CDR2 as SFDVKD. This CDR3 is CATSDSPGQGTDTQYF. CDR3 coding DNA: TGTGCCACCAGTGATTCTCCGGGACAGGGGACAGATACGCAGTATTTT.

Many counts were recorded for this clonotype. The rearrangement joins TRBV6-2 or TRBV6-3 to TRBJ2-7, with 8 bases fitting TRBD1. V was clipped by 6 bases and J by 6 bases; unmatched bases: 7. CDR3 size: 13 residues. CDR1 MNHEY and CDR2 SVGEGT come from the germline V gene. The CDR3 nucleotides read TGTGCCAGCAGACGCCCAGGGGGCGGCGAGCAGTACTTC. Encoded protein: CASRRPGGGEQYF.

This clonotype was seen a few times. The chain combines TRBV29-1 with TRBJ1-1; perhaps TRBD1 as D (5 bases). The ends were cut back, 6 bases at V and 2 bases at J, with 19 bases in the middle. CDR1 SQVTM and CDR2 ANQGSEA come from the germline V gene. There are 15 residues in the CDR3. The CDR3 coding sequence is TGCAGCGTCCAACGGACGGGGCGGGTAAACACTGAAGCTTTCTTT. Its protein product is CSVQRTGRVNTEAFF.

About this clonotype itself: One end of the junction does not line up with germline, which may come from a read error. This rearrangement joins TRBV5-1 to TRBJ1-3; TRBD1 matches 7 bases. The CDR3 has 13 residues. In germline, CDR1 is SGHRS, CDR2 YFSETQ. The CDR3 coding sequence is TGCGCCGGCAGCTTGGACAGGCCGAGCACCATATATTTT. It specifies CAGSLDRPSTIYF.

Only a few counts were recorded for this clonotype. The chain links TRBV19 to TRBJ1-5; the D gene is possibly TRBD1 (6 bases). The CDR3 has 15 amino acids. The V gene lost 4 bases and the J gene lost 3 bases, with 13 bases spanning the gap. CDR1 is LNHDA and CDR2 is SQIVND in the germline V gene (reference sequence). CDR3 in amino acids: CASSRQGGDNQPQHF. The CDR3 nucleotides read TGTGCCAGTAGTAGGCAAGGGGGTGACAATCAGCCCCAGCATTTT.

The chain is built from TRBV10-3 and TRBJ2-1; TRBD1 matches at 7 bases. J was trimmed by 8 bases and V by 2 bases; bases with no gene match: 6. CDR1 is ENHRY, CDR2 SYGVKD, per germline. The length of the CDR3 is 14 residues. Here the CDR3 reads CAISEGTAMDEQFF. CDR3 nucleotide sequence: TGTGCCATCAGTGAGGGGACAGCGATGGATGAGCAGTTCTTC.

Details on this clonotype: It may be a read error: a sequence one base away is much more abundant. The chain carries TRBV15 and TRBJ2-7, with a weak D call TRBD2 (5 bases). Trimming took 0 bases from V and 9 from J, leaving 18 bases between them. This CDR3 has 15 residues. Germline-derived CDR1 and CDR2 are LNHNV and YYDKDF (reference sequence). The CDR3 DNA reads as TGTGCCACCAGCAGAGATCTGGCCGGAGGCTCCGGGCAGTACTTC. It translates to CATSRDLAGGSGQYF.

This clonotype was seen repeatedly, ten times or more. This rearrangement joins TRBV2 to TRBJ1-4; TRBD1 might be the D (5 bases). V dropped 8 bases and J dropped 7 bases, with 14 bases sitting between them. The germline CDR1 and CDR2 sequences are SNHLY and FYNNEI. The length of the CDR3 is 13 residues. The CDR3: CASGGRGGEKLFF. The CDR3 bases are TGTGCCAGCGGGGGGAGGGGAGGTGAAAAACTGTTTTTT.

This clonotype was counted a few times. The V and J genes are TRBV10-1 and TRBJ1-1; D might be TRBD1 (6 bases). Per the germline V gene, CDR1 is WNHNN and CDR2 is SYGVQD (reference sequence). The CDR3 runs 15 residues. V was pared by 4 bases and J by 1 base, with 13 bases between. CDR3 DNA: TGCGCCAGCAGTGGGACCGGGACAAGGAACACTGAAGCTTTCTTT. Amino acids: CASSGTGTRNTEAFF.

About this clonotype itself: This clone may be a read error of a much larger clone one base away. The gene calls are TRBV10-2 and TRBJ2-7; D possibly corresponds to TRBD1 (6 bases). This CDR3 spans 15 amino acids. V lost 6 bases and J lost 6, with 21 bases in between. Germline lookup yields CDR1 WSHSY and CDR2 SAAADI. The CDR3, as DNA: TGCGCCAGCAGCTCGGCCCCAGGACAGTTCTCCGAGCAGTACTTC. Encoded protein: CASSSAPGQFSEQYF.

There are many counts of this clonotype. This chain joins TRBV7-9 and TRBJ2-1, with 9 positions matching TRBD1. V lost 4 bases and J lost 8; bases outside the gene matches: 12. From germline, CDR1 is SEHNR and CDR2 FQNEAQ (reference sequence). The CDR3 spans 16 residues. CDR3 sequence (DNA): TGTGCCAGCAGCTCAACCTTCGGTAGGACAGGGGATGAGCAGTTCTTC. Protein product: CASSSTFGRTGDEQFF.

This clonotype was counted between two and nine times. The V and J genes are TRBV7-2 and TRBJ2-1; D gene unclear. Germline CDR1 is SGHTA and CDR2 is FQGNSA. V was clipped by 2 bases and J by 4 bases, with 9 bases between them. CDR3 length: 14 residues. This CDR3 is CASSLSAAYNEQFF. CDR3 nucleotide sequence: TGTGCCAGCAGCTTATCGGCGGCTTACAATGAGCAGTTCTTC. Drawing the rest from reference TRBV7-2 and TRBJ2-1, the complete variable domain is GAGVSQSPSNKVTEKGKDVELRCDPISGHTALYWYRQSLGQGLEFLIYFQGNSAPDKSGLPSDRFSAERTGGSVSTLTIQRTQQEDSAVYLCASSLSAAYNEQFFGPGTRLTVL.

This clonotype was picked up many times. This chain uses TRBV7-3 with TRBJ1-1, with unresolved D. V lost 4 bases and J lost 1, with 4 bases in between. The CDR3 consists of 12 residues. Germline CDR1 SGHTA, CDR2 FQGTGA. The CDR3 sequence is CASSSPNTEAFF. The DNA for the CDR3 is TGTGCCAGCAGCTCTCCGAACACTGAAGCTTTCTTT.

This clonotype was seen a few times. V gene TRBV3-1 combines with J gene TRBJ1-1; TRBD1 agrees at 7 bases. The CDR3 totals 12 residues. Germline V gene sequence: CDR1 LGHDT, CDR2 YNNKEL (reference sequence). Losses at the gene ends were 3 bases for V and 8 bases for J; bases not matched to a gene: 3. The CDR3, as DNA: TGTGCCAGCAGCCAGGGACAGCGAGAAGCTTTCTTT. Amino acids: CASSQGQREAFF.

This clonotype came up many times. DNA of the CDR3: TGTGCCAGTAGTATGGGGGGGAATCAGCCCCAGCATTTT. This encodes CASSMGGNQPQHF. The genes are TRBV19 and TRBJ1-5; the D gene is possibly TRBD1 (5 bases). The CDR3 length is 13 residues. Germline values: CDR1 LNHDA, CDR2 SQIVND (reference sequence). V was shortened by 3 bases and J by 4 bases, with 7 bases between the two germline ends.

CDR3 nucleotides: TGTGCCAGCAGTGTCCAAGGGGGTTACCAAGAGACCCAGTACTTC. It translates to CASSVQGGYQETQYF. This chain links TRBV25-1 with TRBJ2-5; maybe TRBD1 (6 bases). With 4 bases removed from V and 0 bases from J, the gap between germline ends came to 12 bases. The CDR3 runs to 15 residues. Germline CDR1 and CDR2: MGHDK and SYGVNS.